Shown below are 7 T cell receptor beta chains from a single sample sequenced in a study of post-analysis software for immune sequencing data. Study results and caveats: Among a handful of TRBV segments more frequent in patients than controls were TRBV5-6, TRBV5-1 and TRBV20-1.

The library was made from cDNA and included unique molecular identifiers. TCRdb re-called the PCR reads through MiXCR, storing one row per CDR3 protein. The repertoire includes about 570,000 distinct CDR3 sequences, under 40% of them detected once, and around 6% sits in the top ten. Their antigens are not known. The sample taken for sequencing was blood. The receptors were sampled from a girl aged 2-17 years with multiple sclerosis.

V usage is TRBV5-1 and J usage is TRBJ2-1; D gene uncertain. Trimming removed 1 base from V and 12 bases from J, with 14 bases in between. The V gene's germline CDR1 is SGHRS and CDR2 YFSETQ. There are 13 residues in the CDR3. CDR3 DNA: TGCGCCAGCAGCTTGACGGGCAGGTATGGGCAGTTCTTC. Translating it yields CASSLTGRYGQFF.

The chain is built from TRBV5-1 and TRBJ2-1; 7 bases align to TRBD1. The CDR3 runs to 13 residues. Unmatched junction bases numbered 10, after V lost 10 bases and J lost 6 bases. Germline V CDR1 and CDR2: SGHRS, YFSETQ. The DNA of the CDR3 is TGCGCCGGCAAGTATGAGGGGGCCAATGAGCAGTTCTTC. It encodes CAGKYEGANEQFF. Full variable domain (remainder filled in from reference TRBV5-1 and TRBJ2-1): KAGVTQTPRYLIKTRGQQVTLSCSPISGHRSVSWYQQTPGQGLQFLFEYFSETQRNKGNFPGRFSGRQFSNSRSEMNVSTLELGDSALYLCAGKYEGANEQFFGPGTRLTVL.

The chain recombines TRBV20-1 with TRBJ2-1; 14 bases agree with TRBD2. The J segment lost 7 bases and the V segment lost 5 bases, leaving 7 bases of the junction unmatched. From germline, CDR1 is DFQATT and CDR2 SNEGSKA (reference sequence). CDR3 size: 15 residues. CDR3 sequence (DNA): TGCAGTGCTGGCGGACTAGCGGGGGGTTGGAATGAGCAGTTCTTC. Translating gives CSAGGLAGGWNEQFF.

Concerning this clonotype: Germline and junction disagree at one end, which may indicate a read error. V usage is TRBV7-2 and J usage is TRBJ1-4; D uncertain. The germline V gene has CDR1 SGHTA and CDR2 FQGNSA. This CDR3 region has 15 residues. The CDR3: CASSPPGVTNEKRFF. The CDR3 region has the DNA TGTGCCAGCAGCCCACCGGGAGTAACTAATGAAAAACGGTTTTTT.

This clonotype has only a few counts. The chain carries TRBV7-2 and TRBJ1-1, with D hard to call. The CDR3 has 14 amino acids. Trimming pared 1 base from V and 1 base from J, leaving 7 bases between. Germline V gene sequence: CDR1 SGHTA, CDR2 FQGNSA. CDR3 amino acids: CASSLEARNTEAFF. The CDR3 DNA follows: TGTGCCAGCAGCTTAGAGGCTAGGAACACTGAAGCTTTCTTT.

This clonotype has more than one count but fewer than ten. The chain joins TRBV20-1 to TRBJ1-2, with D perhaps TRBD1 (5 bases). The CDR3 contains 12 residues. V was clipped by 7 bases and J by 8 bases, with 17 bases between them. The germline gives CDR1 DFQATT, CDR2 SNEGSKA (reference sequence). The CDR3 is CSVWTLGEGYTF. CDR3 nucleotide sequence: TGCAGTGTTTGGACGCTGGGGGAAGGCTACACCTTC.

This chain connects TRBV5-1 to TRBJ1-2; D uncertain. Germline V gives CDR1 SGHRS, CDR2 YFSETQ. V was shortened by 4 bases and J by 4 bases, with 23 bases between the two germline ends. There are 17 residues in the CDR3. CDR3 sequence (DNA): TGCGCCAGCAGCCATAGTCCGGGCAGCGTAGACGTCTATGGCTACACCTTC. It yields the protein CASSHSPGSVDVYGYTF.